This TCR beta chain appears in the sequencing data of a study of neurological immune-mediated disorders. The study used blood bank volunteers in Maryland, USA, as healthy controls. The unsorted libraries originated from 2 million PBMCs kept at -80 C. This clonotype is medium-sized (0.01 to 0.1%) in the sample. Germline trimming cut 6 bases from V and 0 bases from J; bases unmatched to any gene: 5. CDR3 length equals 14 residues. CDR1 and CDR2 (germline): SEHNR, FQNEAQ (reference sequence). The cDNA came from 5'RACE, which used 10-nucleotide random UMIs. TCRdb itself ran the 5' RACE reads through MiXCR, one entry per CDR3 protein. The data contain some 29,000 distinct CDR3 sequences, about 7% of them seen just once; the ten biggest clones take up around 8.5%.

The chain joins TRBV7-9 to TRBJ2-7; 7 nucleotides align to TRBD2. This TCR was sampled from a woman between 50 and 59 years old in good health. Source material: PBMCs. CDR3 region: CASRPGLSSYEQYF. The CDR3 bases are TGTGCCAGCAGACCGGGACTAAGCTCCTACGAGCAGTACTTC. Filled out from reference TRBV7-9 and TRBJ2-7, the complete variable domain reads DTGVSQNPRHKITKRGQNVTFRCDPISEHNRLYWYRQTLGQGPEFLTYFQNEAQLEKSRLLSDRFSAERPKGSFSTLEIQRTEQGDSAMYLCASRPGLSSYEQYFGPGTRLTVT.